One sample yielded the 17 T cell receptor beta chains listed below, sequenced in a study of blood T cell repertoires in COVID-19. The table came from immunoSEQ multiplex PCR; TCRdb's copy has only in-frame clones and leaves some out. There are some 350,000 clones in the sample; around four fifths occur only once, and just under 3% lies in the top ten. Sequencing was performed on peripheral blood. The receptors were gathered from a man aged 30 to 39 with active or convalescent COVID-19.

The chain uses TRBV30 and TRBJ2-7; TRBD2 matches at 9 bases. This CDR3 spans 15 amino acids. Trimming at V came to 0 bases and at J to 2 bases, leaving 5 bases not matched to a gene. The germline V gene has CDR1 GTSNPN and CDR2 SVGIG (reference sequence). CDR3 amino acids: CAWSVRLAGAYEQYF. CDR3 DNA: TGTGCCTGGAGTGTACGTTTAGCGGGAGCCTACGAGCAGTACTTC.

This chain uses TRBV5-1 with TRBJ1-2; perhaps TRBD1 as D (5 bases). The CDR3 is 15 residues long. The V end was cut by 2 bases, the J end by 8 bases, with 19 bases between. Germline V gene sequence: CDR1 SGHRS, CDR2 YFSETQ. Here the CDR3 reads CASSLLLDTSKGYTF. The CDR3, as DNA: TGCGCCAGCAGCTTATTGTTGGACACATCCAAAGGCTACACCTTC.

The chain recombines TRBV5-1 with TRBJ2-1; 7 bases fit TRBD1. The junction had 5 bases not matched to a gene; V was cut back by 4 bases and J by 1 base. Looked up from germline, CDR1 is SGHRS and CDR2 is YFSETQ. The CDR3 is 15 amino acids. Written as DNA, the CDR3 is TGCGCCAGCAGCGTTCGACAGGGTTCCTACAATGAGCAGTTCTTC. It is translated as CASSVRQGSYNEQFF.

V and J are TRBV12-5 and TRBJ1-2; D perhaps matches TRBD1 (5 bases). CDR3 length: 12 residues. The V end lost 5 bases, the J end lost 10 bases, and 14 bases lay between the germline ends. Germline CDR1 reads LGHNT; CDR2 reads FRNRAP. CDR3 loop: CASGPVGGTYTF. The CDR3 DNA is TGTGCTAGTGGTCCGGTCGGGGGGACCTACACCTTC.

V and J are TRBV19 and TRBJ1-3, with 7 bases identical to TRBD1. Unmatched junction bases numbered 6, after V lost 6 bases and J lost 4 bases. This CDR3 contains 14 residues. CDR1 and CDR2 from the germline V gene are LNHDA and SQIVND (reference sequence). In nucleotides, the CDR3 is TGTGCCAGTAGGGAGGGGGCTGACGGAAACACCATATATTTT. It translates to CASREGADGNTIYF.

The V gene is TRBV11-3, the J gene TRBJ1-1, with D uncertain. Per germline, CDR1 SGHNT and CDR2 YENEEA. The CDR3 is 14 amino acids. Trimming took 6 bases from V and 0 from J, leaving 11 bases between them. The CDR3 nucleotides are TGTGCCAGCAGGAAACGGGAGATGAACACTGAAGCTTTCTTT. Encoded protein: CASRKREMNTEAFF.

Points on this clone: No DNA is shown, since the ends of the CDR3 on it are uncertain; the CDR3 is the one TCRdb lists. The rearrangement links TRBV21-1 to TRBJ1-6. TRBV21-1 is a listed pseudogene. Termini included, the CDR3 measures 16 amino acids. CDR3 sequence: CASSLKWGGGNSPLHF.

The chain recombines TRBV7-9 with TRBJ1-1, with 9 bases aligning to TRBD1. The V segment lost 5 bases and the J segment 5 bases; nucleotides outside the gene matches: 6. CDR1 is SEHNR and CDR2 is FQNEAQ in the germline V gene (reference sequence). The CDR3 length is 14 residues. CDR3: CASSERQGGTEAFF. CDR3 bases: TGTGCCAGCAGCGAAAGACAGGGGGGGACTGAAGCTTTCTTT.

V gene TRBV30 combines with J gene TRBJ2-4; tentative D call: TRBD1 (5 bases). CDR3 length equals 14 residues. CDR1 and CDR2 (germline): GTSNPN, SVGIG (reference sequence). Trimming left V 1 base short and J 0 bases short, with 7 bases between. CDR3 region: CAWSAGIAKNIQYF. The CDR3 DNA follows: TGTGCCTGGAGTGCAGGGATAGCCAAAAACATTCAGTACTTC.

The chain couples TRBV18 to TRBJ2-1, with 9 bases aligning to TRBD1. V lost 3 bases to trimming and J lost 1 base; unmatched junction nucleotides: 10. Germline loops: CDR1 KGHSH, CDR2 LQKENI. This CDR3 contains 18 residues. Here the CDR3 reads CASSPKSGQGFSYNEQFF. CDR3 DNA sequence: TGTGCCAGCTCACCCAAATCGGGACAGGGTTTTTCCTACAATGAGCAGTTCTTC.

The genes are TRBV5-1 and TRBJ2-2; 7 bases match TRBD2. Germline CDR1 is SGHRS and CDR2 is YFSETQ. The CDR3 has 16 residues. V was clipped by 0 bases and J by 5 bases; unmatched bases: 7. CDR3 sequence reads: CASSLVGARETGELFF. The CDR3 DNA sequence: TGCGCCAGCAGCTTGGTTGGGGCGCGGGAGACCGGGGAGCTGTTTTTT.

The chain has TRBV4-3 and TRBJ2-7, with 8 bases aligning to TRBD2. Germline V gene lookup returns CDR1 LGHNA and CDR2 YSLEER. V lost 4 bases and J lost 0; bases outside the gene matches: 2. The CDR3 runs to 14 residues. CDR3 protein: CASSPGTSSYEQYF. Here the CDR3 DNA reads TGCGCCAGCAGCCCCGGGACTAGCTCCTACGAGCAGTACTTC.

The rearrangement uses TRBV28 and TRBJ2-6; TRBD2 aligns across 12 bases. V lost 5 bases and J lost 4; bases outside the gene matches: 12. Germline V gene data show CDR1 as MDHEN and CDR2 as SYDVKM. This CDR3 contains 19 residues. The DNA of the CDR3 is TGTGCCAGCAGTCCGCAGACTAGCGGGAGTCCGACCGGGGCCAACGTCCTGACTTTC. It specifies CASSPQTSGSPTGANVLTF.

V gene TRBV11-2 combines with J gene TRBJ1-3; maybe TRBD1 (6 bases). The CDR3 is made up of 16 amino acids. The germline V gene has CDR1 SGHAT and CDR2 FQNNGV. With 3 bases removed from V and 0 bases from J, the gap between germline ends came to 12 bases. The CDR3 protein is CASSFSDSYSGNTIYF. In DNA form, the CDR3 reads TGTGCCAGCAGCTTCTCGGACAGTTACTCTGGAAACACCATATATTTT.

The chain employs TRBV6-2 or TRBV6-3 and TRBJ2-1; D is unclear. CDR3 length: 14 residues. CDR1 MNHEY and CDR2 SVGEGT come from the germline V gene. V gave up 4 bases and J gave up 10 bases, with 17 bases separating them. CDR3 sequence reads: CASSSPDWLWEQFF. The CDR3 bases are TGTGCCAGCAGTTCCCCCGATTGGCTTTGGGAGCAGTTCTTC.

As for this clone: A read error may explain this, as a much larger clone is one base away. This chain connects TRBV6-5 to TRBJ2-3, with D tentatively TRBD1 (5 bases). With 6 bases removed from V and 0 bases from J, the gap between germline ends came to 10 bases. Germline CDR1 reads MNHEY; CDR2 reads SVGAGI. CDR3 length equals 14 residues. CDR3 sequence reads: CASSVQASTDTQYF. CDR3 in DNA: TGTGCCAGCAGCGTACAGGCTAGCACAGATACGCAGTATTTT.

This clone appeared a few times. This chain connects TRBV4-3 to TRBJ2-6; 13 bases align to TRBD2. In germline, CDR1 is LGHNA, CDR2 YSLEER. The CDR3 consists of 15 residues. Trimming removed 8 bases from V and 3 bases from J; junction bases left unmatched: 1. The CDR3 DNA reads TGCGCCAGCGGACTAGCGGGAGTTGGGGCCAACGTCCTGACTTTC. This sequence encodes CASGLAGVGANVLTF.